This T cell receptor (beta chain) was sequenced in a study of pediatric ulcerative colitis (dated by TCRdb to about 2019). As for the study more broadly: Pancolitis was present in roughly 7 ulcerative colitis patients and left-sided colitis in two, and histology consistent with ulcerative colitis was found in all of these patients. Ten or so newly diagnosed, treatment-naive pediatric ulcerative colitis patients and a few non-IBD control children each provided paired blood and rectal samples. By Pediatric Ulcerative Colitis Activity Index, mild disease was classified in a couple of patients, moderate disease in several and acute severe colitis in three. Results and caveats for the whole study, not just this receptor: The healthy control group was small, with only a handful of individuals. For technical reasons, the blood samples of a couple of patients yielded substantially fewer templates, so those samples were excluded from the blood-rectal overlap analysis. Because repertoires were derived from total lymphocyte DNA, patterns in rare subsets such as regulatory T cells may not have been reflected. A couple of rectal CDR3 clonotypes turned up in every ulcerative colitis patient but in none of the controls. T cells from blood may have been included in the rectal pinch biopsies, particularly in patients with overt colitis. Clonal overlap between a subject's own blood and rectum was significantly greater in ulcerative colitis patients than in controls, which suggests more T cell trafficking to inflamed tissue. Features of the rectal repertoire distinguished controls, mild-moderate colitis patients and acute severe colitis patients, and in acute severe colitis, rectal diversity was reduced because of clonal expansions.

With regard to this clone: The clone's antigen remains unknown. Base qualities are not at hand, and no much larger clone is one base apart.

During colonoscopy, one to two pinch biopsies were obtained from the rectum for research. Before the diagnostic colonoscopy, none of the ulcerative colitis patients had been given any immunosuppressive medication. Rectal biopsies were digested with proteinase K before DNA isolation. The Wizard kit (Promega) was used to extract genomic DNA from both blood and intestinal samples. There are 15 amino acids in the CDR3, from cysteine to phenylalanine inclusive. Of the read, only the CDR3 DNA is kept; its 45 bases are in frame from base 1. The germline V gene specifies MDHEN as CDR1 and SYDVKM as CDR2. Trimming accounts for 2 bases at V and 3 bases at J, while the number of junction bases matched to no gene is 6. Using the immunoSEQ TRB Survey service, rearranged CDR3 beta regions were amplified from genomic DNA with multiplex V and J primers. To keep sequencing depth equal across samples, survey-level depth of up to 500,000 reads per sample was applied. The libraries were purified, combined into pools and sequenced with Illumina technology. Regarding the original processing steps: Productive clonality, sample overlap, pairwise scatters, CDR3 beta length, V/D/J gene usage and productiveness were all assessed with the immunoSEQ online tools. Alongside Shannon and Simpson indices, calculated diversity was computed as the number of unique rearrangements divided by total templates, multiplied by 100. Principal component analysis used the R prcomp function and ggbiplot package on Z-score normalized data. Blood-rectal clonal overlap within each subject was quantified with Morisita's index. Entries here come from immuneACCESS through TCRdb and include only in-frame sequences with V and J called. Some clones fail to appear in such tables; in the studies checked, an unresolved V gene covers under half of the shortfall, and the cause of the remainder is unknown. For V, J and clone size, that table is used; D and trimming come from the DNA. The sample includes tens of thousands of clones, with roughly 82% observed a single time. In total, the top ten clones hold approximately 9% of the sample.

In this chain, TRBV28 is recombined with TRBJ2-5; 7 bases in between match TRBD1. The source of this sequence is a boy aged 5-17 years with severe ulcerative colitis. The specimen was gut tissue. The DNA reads TGTGCCAGCAGTTTAAAACAGGGGAACAAAGAGACCCAGTACTTC. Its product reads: CASSLKQGNKETQYF.